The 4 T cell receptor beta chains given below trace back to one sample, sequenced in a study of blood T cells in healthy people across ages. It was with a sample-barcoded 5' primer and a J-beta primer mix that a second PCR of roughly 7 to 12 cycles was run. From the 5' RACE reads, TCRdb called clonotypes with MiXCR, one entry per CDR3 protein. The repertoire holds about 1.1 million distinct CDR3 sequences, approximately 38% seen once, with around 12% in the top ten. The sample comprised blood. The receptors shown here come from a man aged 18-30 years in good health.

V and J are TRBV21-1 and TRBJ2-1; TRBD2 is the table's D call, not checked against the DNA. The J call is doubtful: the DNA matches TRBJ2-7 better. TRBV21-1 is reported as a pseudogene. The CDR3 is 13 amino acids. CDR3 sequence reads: CASGTSGVNEQYF. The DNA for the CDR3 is TGTGCCAGTGGGACTAGCGGGGTCAATGAGCAGTACTTC.

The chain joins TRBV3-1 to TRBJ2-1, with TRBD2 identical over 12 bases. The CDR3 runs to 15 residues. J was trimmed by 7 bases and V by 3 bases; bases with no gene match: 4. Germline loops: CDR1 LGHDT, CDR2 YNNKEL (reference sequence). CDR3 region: CASSHLAGGRNEQFF. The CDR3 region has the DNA TGTGCCAGCAGCCACCTAGCGGGGGGGCGAAATGAGCAGTTCTTC.

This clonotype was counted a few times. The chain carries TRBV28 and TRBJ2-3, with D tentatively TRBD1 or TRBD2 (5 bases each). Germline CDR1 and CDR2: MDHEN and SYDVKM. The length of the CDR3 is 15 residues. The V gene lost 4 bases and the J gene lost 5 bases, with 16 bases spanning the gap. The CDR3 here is CASSSSSGRVDTQYF. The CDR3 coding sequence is TGTGCCAGCAGTTCATCCTCAGGGCGGGTAGATACGCAGTATTTT.

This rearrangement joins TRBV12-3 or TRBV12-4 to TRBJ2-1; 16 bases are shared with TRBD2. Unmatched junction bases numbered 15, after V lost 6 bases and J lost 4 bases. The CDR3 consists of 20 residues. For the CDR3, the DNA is TGTGCCAGCAGCCCAATAGGGGGACTAGCGGGGGGGGAAAAATACAATGAGCAGTTCTTC. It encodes CASSPIGGLAGGEKYNEQFF.